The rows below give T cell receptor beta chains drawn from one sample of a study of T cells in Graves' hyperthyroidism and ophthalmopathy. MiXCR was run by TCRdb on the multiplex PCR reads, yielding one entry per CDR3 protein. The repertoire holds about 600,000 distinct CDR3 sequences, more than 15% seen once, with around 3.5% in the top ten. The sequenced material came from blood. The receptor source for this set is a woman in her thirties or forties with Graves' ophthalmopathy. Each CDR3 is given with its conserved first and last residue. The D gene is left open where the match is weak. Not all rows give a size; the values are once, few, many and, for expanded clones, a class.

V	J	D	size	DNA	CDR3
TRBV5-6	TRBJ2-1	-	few	TGTGCCAGCAGCTTGCCGGGAGACACGATCCAACAATACAATGAGCAGTTCTTC	CASSLPGDTIQQYNEQFF
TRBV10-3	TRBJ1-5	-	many	TGTGCCATCAGTGATGGGGAAGGTCAGCCCCAGCATTTT	CAISDGEGQPQHF
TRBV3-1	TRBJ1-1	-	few	TGTGCCAGCAGCCAACAATGGGGGGGGAACGTGAACACTGAAGCTTTCTTT	CASSQQWGGNVNTEAFF
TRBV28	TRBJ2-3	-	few	TGTGCCAGCAGACGTGGGACGGCTACTAGCACAGATACGCAGTATTTT	CASRRGTATSTDTQYF
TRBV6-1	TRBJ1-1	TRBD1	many	TGTGCCAGCAGTGAATTAGGACAGGCCTCCGAAGCTTTCTTT	CASSELGQASEAFF
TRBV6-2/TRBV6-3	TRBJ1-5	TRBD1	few	TGTGCCAGCAGTTACGACAGGGGGCTTACAAATCCCCAGCATTTT	CASSYDRGLTNPQHF
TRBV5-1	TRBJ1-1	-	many	TGCGCCAGCAGCGGCCCTAGGGCTGGCACTGAAGCTTTCTTT	CASSGPRAGTEAFF
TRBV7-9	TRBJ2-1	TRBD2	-	TGTGCCACGGGAAGGGGCGGGAGGTATAATGAGCAGTTCTTC	CATGRGGRYNEQFF
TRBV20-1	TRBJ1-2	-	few	TGCAGTGCCAGACGGAGGGACACCTCCTATGGCTACACCTTC	CSARRRDTSYGYTF
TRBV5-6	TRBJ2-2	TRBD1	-	TGTGCCAGCAGCTACCCCGCCGGGACAGGGGTGAGGACCGGGGAGCTGTTTTTT	CASSYPAGTGVRTGELFF
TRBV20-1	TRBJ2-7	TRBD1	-	TGCAGTGCGGAGAGGGACAGGGATCCCTCCTACGAGCAGTACTTC	CSAERDRDPSYEQYF
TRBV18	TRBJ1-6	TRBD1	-	TGTGCCAGCTCACTTAACAGGGGGCTTTACAATAATTCACCCCTCCACTTT	CASSLNRGLYNNSPLHF
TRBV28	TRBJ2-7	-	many	TGTGCCAGCAGTTTAATCCGGGGAAGCTCCTACGAGCAGTACTTC	CASSLIRGSSYEQYF
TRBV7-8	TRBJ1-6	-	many	TGTGCCAGCAGCTTGGAGAGAGGGAGTAACAATTCACCCCTCCACTTT	CASSLERGSNNSPLHF
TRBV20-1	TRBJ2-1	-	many	TGCAGTGCTAGAGATCAGGAAGCGGACAATGAGCAGTTCTTC	CSARDQEADNEQFF